This record covers a single T cell receptor beta chain. Its antigen is still unknown. Patients who had autoimmune disease history or got systemic immunosuppression were left out. Blood samples were obtained at baseline, cycle 4 day 1, and cycle 7 day 1. Assay: immunoSEQ multiplex PCR; the TCRdb copy retains only in-frame clones and omits some. The sample shows about 45,000 clones, roughly nine tenths of them seen only once. This CDR3 spans 15 amino acids. Germline V lookup: CDR1 SGHTA, CDR2 FQGTGA. Trimming stripped 3 bases from V and 8 bases from J, with 17 bases between. This sample stems from a study of OX40 agonist ivuxolimab in advanced cancers. Study-wide context: Patients with prior anti-PD-1, anti-PD-L1 or anti-CTLA-4 therapy were eligible; approximately 37% had some.

Study-wide findings and caveats: The average count of expanded clones was higher among CD8+ T cells than among CD4+.

The source of this sequence is an adult with an advanced solid tumor such as melanoma, head and neck, liver or kidney cancer. The gene calls are TRBV7-3 and TRBJ2-1, with a tentative D call TRBD1 (6 bases). This material consisted of CD4+ or CD8+ T cells sorted from blood, taken in a trial of the OX40 agonist ivuxolimab. The CDR3 DNA reads as TGTGCCAGCAGCTTGGCGGACAGAAATGGTGATGAGCAGTTCTTC. It is translated as CASSLADRNGDEQFF.